The entry below describes one T cell receptor (beta chain). This entry belongs to a study of T cell changes during pregnancy in multiple sclerosis. The CDR3 consists of 16 residues. With 2 bases clipped from V and 6 bases from J, the junction kept 7 bases outside the gene matches. Per germline, CDR1 ENHRY and CDR2 SYGVKD. The data were produced by immunoSEQ multiplex PCR, yet TCRdb's version contains in-frame clones alone and is incomplete. The sample holds 25,000 or so clones; 80% to 95% are singletons and the top ten take 6% to 6.5%. This TCR was recovered from a female donor with multiple sclerosis, enrolled in a pregnancy study. The input for sequencing was CD8+ T cells from peripheral blood mononuclear cells, taken before pregnancy. The V and J genes are TRBV10-3 and TRBJ2-3; TRBD1 aligns across 11 bases. CDR3 protein: CAISEMGDRGSDTQYF. The CDR3 coding sequence is TGTGCCATCAGTGAGATGGGGGACAGGGGGAGCGATACGCAGTATTTT.